This T cell receptor (beta chain) was obtained from a study of regulatory T cells in long-lasting Graves disease. Findings and caveats of the study: The study found lower TCR diversity in persistent Graves' patients than in newly diagnosed ones.

HTBI primers from iRepertoire and Arm-PCR of CDR3 regions yielded the TCR beta libraries. TCRdb re-called the multiplex PCR reads through MiXCR, storing one row per CDR3 protein. There are 200,000 to 250,000 distinct CDR3 sequences in the sample; around 20% occur only once, and around 14% lies in the top ten. Specified time point: newly diagnosed GD, antithyroid drugs for less than 3 months. PBMC-extracted RNA yielded the TCR library. Graves' disease diagnosis followed American Thyroid Association guidelines. The table lists this clonotype with many counts. The antigen is undetermined. The receptor was isolated from a female donor with Graves disease. Specimen: peripheral blood mononuclear cells (PBMCs), collected at new diagnosis, from a patient treated with antithyroid drugs.

The CDR3 reads CASSYRMQPSYEQYF. CDR3 sequence (DNA): TGTGCCAGCAGTTACAGGATGCAGCCGTCCTACGAGCAGTACTTC. This rearrangement joins TRBV6-2 or TRBV6-3 to TRBJ2-7; the D is unclear. V lost 2 bases and J 1 base, leaving 12 bases between the germline ends. This CDR3 region has 15 residues. The germline V gene encodes CDR1 MNHEY and CDR2 SVGEGT.